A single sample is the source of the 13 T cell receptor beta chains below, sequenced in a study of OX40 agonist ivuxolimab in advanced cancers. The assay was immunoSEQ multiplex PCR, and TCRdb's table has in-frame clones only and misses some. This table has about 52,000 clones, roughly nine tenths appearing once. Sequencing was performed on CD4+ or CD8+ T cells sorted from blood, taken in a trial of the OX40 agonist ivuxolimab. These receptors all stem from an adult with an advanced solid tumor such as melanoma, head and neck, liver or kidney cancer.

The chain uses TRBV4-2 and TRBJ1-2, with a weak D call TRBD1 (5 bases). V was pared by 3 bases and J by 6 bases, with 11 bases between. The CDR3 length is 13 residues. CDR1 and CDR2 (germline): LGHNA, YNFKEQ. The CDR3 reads CASSQGPLDGYTF. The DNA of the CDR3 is TGTGCCAGCAGCCAGGGGCCCTTAGATGGCTACACCTTC.

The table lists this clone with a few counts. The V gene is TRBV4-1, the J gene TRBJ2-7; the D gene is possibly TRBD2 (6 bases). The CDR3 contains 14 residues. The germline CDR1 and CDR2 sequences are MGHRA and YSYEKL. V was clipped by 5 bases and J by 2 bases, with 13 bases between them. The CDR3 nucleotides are TGCGCCAGCAGCTCCATAGCGGTGACCTACGAGCAGTACTTC. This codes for CASSSIAVTYEQYF.

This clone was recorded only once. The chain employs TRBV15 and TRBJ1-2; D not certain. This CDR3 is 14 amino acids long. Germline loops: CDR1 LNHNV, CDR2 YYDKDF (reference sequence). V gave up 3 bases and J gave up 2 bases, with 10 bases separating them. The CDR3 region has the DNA TGTGCCACCAGCAGGGTGGGATGGAACTATGGCTACACCTTC. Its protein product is CATSRVGWNYGYTF.

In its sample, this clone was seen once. The CDR3 loop is CASSLRLAGVTGELFF. The CDR3 nucleotides are TGTGCCAGCTCACTCCGACTAGCGGGGGTTACCGGGGAGCTGTTTTTT. V usage is TRBV18 and J usage is TRBJ2-2; 12 bases are shared with TRBD2. Per the germline V gene, CDR1 is KGHSH and CDR2 is LQKENI. J gave up 5 bases and V 4 bases, and 5 bases lay outside the gene matches. This CDR3 region has 16 residues. The whole variable domain, filled in from reference TRBV18 and TRBJ2-2, reads NAGVMQNPRHLVRRRGQEARLRCSPMKGHSHVYWYRQLPEEGLKFMVYLQKENIIDESGMPKERFSAEFPKEGPSILRIQQVVRGDSAAYFCASSLRLAGVTGELFFGEGSRLTVL.

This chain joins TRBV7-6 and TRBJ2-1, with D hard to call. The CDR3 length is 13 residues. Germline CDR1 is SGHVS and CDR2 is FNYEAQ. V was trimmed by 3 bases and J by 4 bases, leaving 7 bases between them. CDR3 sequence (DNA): TGTGCCAGCAGCTTGGACCGTTACAATGAGCAGTTCTTC. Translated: CASSLDRYNEQFF.

DNA for the CDR3: TGTGCCAGTACACGACCGGGACAGGGGAGGCATCAGCCCCAGCATTTT. Amino acids: CASTRPGQGRHQPQHF. V is TRBV19 and J is TRBJ1-5; 10 nucleotides match TRBD1. V lost 7 bases and J lost 5; bases outside the gene matches: 11. The CDR3 runs 16 residues. Germline V gene lookup returns CDR1 LNHDA and CDR2 SQIVND (reference sequence). Full variable domain (remainder filled in from reference TRBV19 and TRBJ1-5): DGGITQSPKYLFRKEGQNVTLSCEQNLNHDAMYWYRQDPGQGLRLIYYSQIVNDFQKGDIAEGYSVSREKKESFPLTVTSAQKNPTAFYLCASTRPGQGRHQPQHFGDGTRLSIL.

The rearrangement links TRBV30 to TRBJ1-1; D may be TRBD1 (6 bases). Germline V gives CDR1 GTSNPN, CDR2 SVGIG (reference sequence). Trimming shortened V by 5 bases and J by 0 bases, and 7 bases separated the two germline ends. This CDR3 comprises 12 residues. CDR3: CAWGGMNTEAFF. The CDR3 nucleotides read TGTGCCTGGGGGGGCATGAACACTGAAGCTTTCTTT.

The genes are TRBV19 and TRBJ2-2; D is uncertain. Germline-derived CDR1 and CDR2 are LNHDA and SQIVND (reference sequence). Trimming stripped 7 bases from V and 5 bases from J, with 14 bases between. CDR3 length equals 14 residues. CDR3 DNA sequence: TGTGCCAGTACGGCAGGTCGAGGTACCGGGGAGCTGTTTTTT. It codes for CASTAGRGTGELFF.

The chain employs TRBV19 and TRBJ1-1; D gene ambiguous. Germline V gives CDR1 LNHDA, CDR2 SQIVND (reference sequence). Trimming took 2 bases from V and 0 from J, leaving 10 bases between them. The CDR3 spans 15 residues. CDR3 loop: CASSINVGMNTEAFF. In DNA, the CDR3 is TGTGCCAGTAGTATAAACGTAGGGATGAACACTGAAGCTTTCTTT.

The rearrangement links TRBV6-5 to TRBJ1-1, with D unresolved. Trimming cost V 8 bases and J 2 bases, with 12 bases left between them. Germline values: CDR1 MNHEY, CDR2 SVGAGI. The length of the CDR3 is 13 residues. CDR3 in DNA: TGTGCCAGCTTTGTGTACCAAAACACTGAAGCTTTCTTT. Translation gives CASFVYQNTEAFF.

This CDR3 is CASSTTGTASYEQYF. The CDR3 DNA follows: TGCGCCAGCAGCACGACCGGGACGGCATCCTACGAGCAGTACTTC. The J gene is TRBJ2-7, the V gene TRBV5-1; D could derive from TRBD1 or TRBD2 (5 bases each). Trimming took 4 bases from V and 1 from J, leaving 15 bases between them. Germline V gene sequence: CDR1 SGHRS, CDR2 YFSETQ. The CDR3 sequence is 15 residues long.

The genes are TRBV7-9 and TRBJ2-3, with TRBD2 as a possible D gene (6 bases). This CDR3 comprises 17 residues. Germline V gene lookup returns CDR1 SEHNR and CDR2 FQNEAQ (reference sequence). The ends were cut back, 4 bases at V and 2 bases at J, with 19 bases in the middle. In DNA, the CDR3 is TGTGCCAGCAGCTCAAGGTCCCCGGGGGTCGTCACAGATACGCAGTATTTT. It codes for CASSSRSPGVVTDTQYF.

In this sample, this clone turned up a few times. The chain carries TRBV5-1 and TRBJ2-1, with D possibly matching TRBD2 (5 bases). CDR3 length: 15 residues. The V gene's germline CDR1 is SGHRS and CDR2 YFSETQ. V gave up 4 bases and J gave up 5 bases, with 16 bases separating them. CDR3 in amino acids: CASSPVPGTHNEQFF. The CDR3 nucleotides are TGCGCCAGCAGCCCCGTCCCGGGAACCCACAATGAGCAGTTCTTC.